This T cell receptor (beta chain) comes out of a study of Ad26.COV2.S vaccination and SARS-CoV-2 variants. Looking at the study overall: Enrolled in COV1001, the donor was in the Ad26.COV2.S trial arm, which received the vaccine.

Study-wide findings and caveats: A substantial breadth of spike-specific CD8+ and CD4+ T cell responses after vaccination has been reported.

Comment on this clone: Its cognate antigen is unknown.

Assay: immunoSEQ multiplex PCR; the TCRdb copy retains only in-frame clones and omits some. Of some 320,000 clones listed, roughly 86% were seen once; the top ten hold 1.5% to 2.5%. The sample's treatment: roughly 20 received Ad26.COV2.S at low or high dose, single or two shots; about 5 received placebo; per-sample allocation not given. Samples came from day 63 after the first vaccine or placebo injection. In Boston, the donor was an adult between 18-55 years of age. Germline V gene lookup returns CDR1 LNHDA and CDR2 SQIVND (reference sequence). Trimming took 5 bases from V and 4 from J, leaving 20 bases between them. This CDR3 region has 16 residues.

The sequence derives from a person between 18 and 60 years old who received the Ad26.COV2.S COVID-19 vaccine or a placebo. V is TRBV19 and J is TRBJ2-5; weak D call: TRBD2 (6 bases). Here the sequenced sample was peripheral blood, taken in a trial of Ad26.COV2.S vaccine versus placebo. The CDR3 DNA is TGTGCCAGTAGTCCCACGTCGTCAGTCGGGGGAGAGACCCAGTACTTC. Translated, it gives CASSPTSSVGGETQYF. Full variable domain (remainder filled in from reference TRBV19 and TRBJ2-5): DGGITQSPKYLFRKEGQNVTLSCEQNLNHDAMYWYRQDPGQGLRLIYYSQIVNDFQKGDIAEGYSVSREKKESFPLTVTSAQKNPTAFYLCASSPTSSVGGETQYFGPGTRLLVL.